These 5 T cell receptor beta chains were all obtained from the same sample, sequenced in a study of cytomegalovirus exposure and HLA in healthy donors. This PCR relied on a set of 60 Vbeta primers and 13 Jbeta primers. The data were produced by immunoSEQ multiplex PCR, yet TCRdb's version contains in-frame clones alone and is incomplete. The sample lists more than 130,000 clones; under 80% were seen once. The sample was PBMCs. The receptors stem from a male donor in good health and CMV-seronegative.

This clone was found once. This rearrangement joins TRBV7-9 to TRBJ1-5; 7 nucleotides agree with TRBD1. The V and J ends lost 5 bases and 2 bases, in that order; junction bases with no gene match: 3. Germline V lookup: CDR1 SEHNR, CDR2 FQNEAQ (reference sequence). This CDR3 is 14 amino acids long. CDR3 bases: TGTGCCAGCAGCGTAGACAGGGGCAATCAGCCCCAGCATTTT. Its translation: CASSVDRGNQPQHF.

This clone has just a few counts. V usage is TRBV5-1 and J usage is TRBJ2-4, with 7 bases fitting TRBD1. Looked up from germline, CDR1 is SGHRS and CDR2 is YFSETQ. J lost 2 bases, V lost 4 bases, and 9 bases had no gene match. This CDR3 comprises 16 residues. The CDR3 loop reads CASSQDRVSSKNIQYF. As DNA, the CDR3 is TGCGCCAGCAGCCAAGACAGGGTTTCTTCCAAAAACATTCAGTACTTC.

V is TRBV6-5 and J is TRBJ2-7; 8 bases match TRBD1. Trimming cost V 5 bases and J 7 bases; bases outside gene matches: 10. CDR1 MNHEY and CDR2 SVGAGI come from the germline V gene. The CDR3 is 14 amino acids. CDR3 region: CASSPGTGSLEQYF. The DNA of the CDR3 is TGTGCCAGCAGTCCCGGGACAGGAAGCTTGGAGCAGTACTTC.

This clone showed up just once. The rearrangement links TRBV11-3 to TRBJ2-3; no firm D call. Trimming took off 4 bases at V and 0 bases at J, with 2 bases between the two ends. In germline, CDR1 is SGHNT, CDR2 YENEEA. This CDR3 spans 12 amino acids. The CDR3 region is CASSSSTDTQYF. CDR3 sequence (DNA): TGTGCCAGCAGCTCAAGCACAGATACGCAGTATTTT.

The chain employs TRBV27 and TRBJ1-4; D gene ambiguous. Germline V lookup: CDR1 MNHEY, CDR2 SMNVEV (reference sequence). V lost 6 bases and J lost 0, with 8 bases in between. The CDR3 has 14 residues. The CDR3 region has the DNA TGTGCCAGCAGGTCGTTTGCAACTAATGAAAAACTGTTTTTT. Its protein product is CASRSFATNEKLFF.